These T cell receptor beta chains were read from a single sample in a study of cytomegalovirus exposure and HLA in healthy donors. Here immunoSEQ multiplex PCR was the method, and the copy in TCRdb shows in-frame clones only, minus some. The sample yields 90,000 to 110,000 clones, around 84% seen once. The sample taken for sequencing was PBMCs. Receptors originate from a man aged 25-40 years in good health and CMV-seronegative. CDR3s include the opening cysteine and the closing phenylalanine or tryptophan. The order of the fields is D gene, V gene, J gene, clone size, CDR3 protein, CDR3 DNA. A D gene is named only where the DNA matches it firmly. Some rows mark clone size as missing; the rest say once, few, many or name a class of expanded clone.

>-|TRBV9|TRBJ2-7|once
CASSVGPGFFYEQYF
TGTGCCAGCAGCGTAGGCCCAGGGTTCTTCTACGAGCAGTACTTC
>-|TRBV9|TRBJ1-3|-
CASSATNTIYF
TGTGCCAGCAGCGCAACTAACACCATATATTTT
>TRBD1|TRBV5-4|TRBJ2-2|-
CASTWTGVVSGELFF
TGTGCCAGCACCTGGACAGGGGTAGTTTCCGGGGAGCTGTTTTTT
>-|TRBV15|TRBJ1-5|-
CATSRDLLRDFVFGNQPQHF
TGTGCCACCAGCAGAGATCTTTTAAGGGACTTTGTTTTTGGCAATCAGCCCCAGCATTTT
>-|TRBV7-2|TRBJ2-7|few
CASSLGISGSSSYEQYF
TGTGCCAGCAGCTTAGGAATTAGCGGTTCCAGCTCCTACGAGCAGTACTTC
>-|TRBV6-5|TRBJ1-2|-
CASSYSGDLVDGYTF
TGTGCCAGCAGTTACTCTGGGGACTTGGTGGATGGCTACACCTTC
>-|TRBV7-2|TRBJ1-2|once
CASSPSPGGNYGYTF
TGTGCCAGCAGCCCCTCCCCAGGTGGAAACTATGGCTACACCTTC
>-|TRBV6-5|TRBJ1-1|-
CASSSTGEAFF
TGTGCCAGCAGCTCAACAGGCGAAGCTTTCTTT
>TRBD1|TRBV27|TRBJ2-5|-
CASSLRWTGTAKETQYF
TGTGCCAGCAGCCTTAGATGGACGGGGACAGCCAAAGAGACCCAGTACTTC
>TRBD2|TRBV6-6|TRBJ2-3|-
CASSSRLAGGKDTQYF
TGTGCCAGCAGTTCTAGACTAGCGGGAGGGAAAGATACGCAGTATTTT
>TRBD1|TRBV5-8|TRBJ2-7|-
CASSWRTGVVSYEQYF
TGTGCCAGCAGCTGGAGGACAGGGGTCGTCTCCTACGAGCAGTACTTC
>-|TRBV27|TRBJ2-7|-
CASSPGQSYYEQYF
TGTGCCAGCAGTCCTGGACAGAGTTACTACGAGCAGTACTTC
>-|TRBV18|TRBJ1-4|-
CASSPLAGSNEKLFF
TGTGCCAGCTCACCACTCGCAGGGTCCAATGAAAAACTGTTTTTT
>-|TRBV14|TRBJ2-5|-
CASHLDFRGEGPPQTTQYF
TGTGCCAGCCACCTCGATTTTAGGGGGGAGGGCCCCCCTCAGACGACCCAGTACTTC
>TRBD2|TRBV27|TRBJ2-7|few
CASRRTSGSRNEQYF
TGTGCCAGCAGACGGACTAGCGGGAGTAGAAACGAGCAGTACTTC
>-|TRBV28|TRBJ1-3|-
CAGTDSPSGNTIYF
TGTGCCGGAACGGACAGCCCCTCTGGAAACACCATATATTTT
>-|TRBV12-5|TRBJ2-3|-
CASGLVLTDTQYF
TGTGCTAGTGGTTTGGTACTAACAGATACGCAGTATTTT
>TRBD2|TRBV19|TRBJ2-2|-
CASSIVELAGHTGELFF
TGTGCCAGTAGTATAGTTGAACTAGCGGGGCACACCGGGGAGCTGTTTTTT
>TRBD1|TRBV5-1|TRBJ1-3|-
CASSFGQGTSGNTIYF
TGCGCCAGCAGCTTCGGACAGGGAACCTCTGGAAACACCATATATTTT
>-|TRBV10-3|TRBJ1-1|few
CAIRTLQQGEAFF
TGTGCCATCCGGACACTCCAACAGGGTGAAGCTTTCTTT
>TRBD2|TRBV5-1|TRBJ2-3|-
CASSYPGGRADTQYF
TGCGCCAGCAGCTACCCGGGGGGGCGGGCAGATACGCAGTATTTT
>-|TRBV28|TRBJ2-3|-
CASSLVGQSTDTQYF
TGTGCCAGCAGTTTAGTCGGACAGAGCACAGATACGCAGTATTTT
>-|TRBV7-9|TRBJ2-7|few
CASSSDIQGDSEEQYF
TGTGCCAGCAGCTCCGACATACAGGGTGACTCGGAAGAGCAGTACTTC
>-|TRBV6-5|TRBJ1-2|once
CASSPGTNYGYTF
TGTGCCAGCAGCCCAGGGACTAACTATGGCTACACCTTC
>-|TRBV6-6|TRBJ1-5|once
CASSYAGGNQPQHF
TGTGCCAGCAGTTACGCGGGGGGCAATCAGCCCCAGCATTTT
>TRBD2|TRBV5-4|TRBJ2-5|-
CASSLGGAGGPQETQYF
TGTGCCAGCAGCTTGGGAGGAGCGGGGGGGCCTCAAGAGACCCAGTACTTC
>TRBD1|TRBV2|TRBJ2-7|-
CASSEMGTGVYEQYF
TGTGCCAGCAGTGAAATGGGGACAGGGGTTTACGAGCAGTACTTC
>TRBD1|TRBV15|TRBJ2-5|-
CATSRDRGRVGETQYF
TGTGCCACCAGCAGAGATAGGGGGCGGGTTGGGGAGACCCAGTACTTC
>-|TRBV28|TRBJ2-7|once
CASTLSRDTRYEQYF
TGTGCCAGCACCCTCTCGAGAGACACCCGGTACGAGCAGTACTTC
>-|TRBV27|TRBJ1-2|-
CASSLSRGSGYTF
TGTGCCAGCAGTTTATCTCGGGGGAGTGGCTACACCTTC